This T cell receptor beta chain is from a study of blood T cell repertoires in COVID-19 (dated by TCRdb to 2018 to 2021). With regard to the full study: Samples covering the acute and convalescent phases of COVID-19 were provided by collaborators in the United States, Italy and Spain. Subjects who had been exposed to COVID-19, were actively infected with it, or had recovered from it provided the deeply sampled blood TCRbeta repertoires that made up the dataset. Where available, HLA class I and class II types were obtained from metadata supplied by the sample provider rather than from assay-based typing. Samples were obtained from the ongoing ImmuneRACE study (first 160 participants) and from some 1,200 subjects provided by 6 global collaborators. The sample metadata nearly always contained a de-identified subject ID, COVID-19 status, age in years and sex. The material from the prospective study consisted of cDNA or gDNA derived from T cells, B-cell-depleted T cells, or PBMCs. The repertoires were released in a freely available public database intended as a resource for research on the immune response to SARS-CoV-2.

V and J are trimmed by 5 bases and 3 bases, and the gene matches miss 5 bases of the junction. Reading from cysteine to phenylalanine, the CDR3 counts 16 amino acids. Of the read, only the CDR3 DNA is kept; its 48 bases are in frame from base 1. CDR1 is given as MDHEN and CDR2 as SYDVKM, both from the germline V gene. Participants in the prospective study were enrolled through a virtual design, were aged about 18 to 90 years, and lived in about 25 United States geographic areas. In the prospective study, cohorts were assigned on the basis of participant-reported clinical history obtained from a screening survey and a study questionnaire. ImmuneRACE Cohort 3 recovered participants were defined by two consecutive negative NP/OP PCR tests, healthcare professional clearance, or symptom resolution. Mobile phlebotomists in the prospective study collected whole blood, serum and a nasopharyngeal or oropharyngeal swab from every participant. Additional blood draws and questionnaires over an approximately two-month period could optionally be provided by prospective study participants. Before DNA extraction, prospective study blood samples were shipped either frozen or at room temperature.

Concerning this clone itself: It lacks a known antigen. The sample holds no much larger clone one base away, and base qualities are not on file.

The immunoSEQ Assay, a bias-controlled multiplex PCR, was used to amplify TCRbeta CDR3 regions from genomic DNA. As for the original processing: The number of nucleated cells in each sample was estimated by amplification of reference gene primers within the assay. To quantify the absolute abundance of each unique TCRbeta CDR3 rearrangement, sequence reads were collapsed and filtered. For each sample, productive Simpson clonality was calculated by taking the square root of Simpson's diversity index across productive rearrangements. This immuneACCESS table, as held by TCRdb, lists in-frame sequences with V and J called but not all clones. Of the missing ones, under half trace to an unresolved V gene in checked studies; the others have no known cause. V and J calls and clone size follow that table, whereas D and trimming were derived from the DNA. This sample is represented by around 250,000 clones; approximately 85% of them were singletons. The ten largest clones take up about 1.9% of the sample.

General findings and caveats noted by the study authors: The amount of clinical and demographic metadata varied by source and participant and was provided uncurated.

The sequence links TRBV28 to TRBJ1-6, with TRBD1 identical over 9 junction bases. The sequenced sample consisted of PBMCs or T cells enriched from blood (not recorded which). This receptor was obtained from a woman in her forties or fifties who had recovered from COVID-19. Here is the DNA: TGTGCCAGCAGTCGGGGACAGGGCGGCTATAATTCACCCCTCCACTTT. The resulting protein is CASSRGQGGYNSPLHF.